This entry lists 16 T cell receptor beta chains sequenced from one sample in a study of blood T cell repertoires in COVID-19 (TCRdb year 2020). Receptor amplification or capture employed the immunoSEQ multiplex PCR assay. TCRdb limited this immuneACCESS table to in-frame rearrangements with V and J called. A share of clones is missing; checked studies link under half to unresolved V genes, and the rest is unexplained. This sample gives 150,000 to 200,000 clones in total; 80% to 90% of them show up just once. The ten largest clones add up to more than 0.7% of the sample. What was sequenced was peripheral blood. These receptors were taken from a woman in her sixties or seventies with acute or convalescent COVID-19.

The gene calls are TRBV6-2 or TRBV6-3 and TRBJ1-1; no firm D call. Trimming removed 6 bases from V and 3 bases from J, with 11 bases in between. The CDR3 runs to 13 residues. CDR1 is MNHEY and CDR2 is SVGEGT in the germline V gene. CDR3 bases: TGTGCCAGCAGCCTTACTCAGGACACTGAAGCTTTCTTT. The encoded protein is CASSLTQDTEAFF.

The chain carries TRBV10-2 and TRBJ2-6; a possible D gene is TRBD1 (6 bases). CDR1 WSHSY and CDR2 SAAADI come from the germline V gene. CDR3 length equals 19 residues. V was trimmed by 10 bases and J by 2 bases, leaving 27 bases between them. This CDR3 reads CATNARRTEKGPGANVLTF. CDR3 DNA: TGCGCCACGAATGCGAGAAGGACAGAAAAAGGTCCTGGGGCCAACGTCCTGACTTTC.

This clone was recorded once. Other nucleotide sequences in the sample specify the same CDR3. The chain combines TRBV15 with TRBJ2-7; tentative D call: TRBD1 (6 bases). Germline lookup yields CDR1 LNHNV and CDR2 YYDKDF (reference sequence). Trimming took off 7 bases at V and 2 bases at J, with 12 bases between the two ends. The CDR3 spans 13 residues. The CDR3 loop reads CATTQGPTYEQYF. As DNA, the CDR3 is TGTGCCACCACCCAGGGGCCTACCTACGAGCAGTACTTC.

This clone was seen a few times. Other DNA sequences in this sample translate to the same CDR3. The chain carries TRBV7-3 and TRBJ1-1; the D gene is possibly TRBD1 (5 bases). CDR1 is SGHTA, CDR2 FQGTGA, per germline. V lost 2 bases to trimming and J lost 1 base, with 8 bases between them. The CDR3 sequence is 14 residues long. CDR3 nucleotides: TGTGCCAGCAGCTTACAGGGTGGGAACACTGAAGCTTTCTTT. Its protein is CASSLQGGNTEAFF.

V usage is TRBV13 and J usage is TRBJ2-7; 14 nucleotides agree with TRBD2. The V gene's germline CDR1 is PRHDT and CDR2 FYEKMQ (reference sequence). The trim removed 4 bases at V and 4 bases at J, leaving 3 bases unmatched. This CDR3 is built from 15 residues. CDR3 protein: CASSSRTSGGYEQYF. The CDR3 bases are TGTGCCAGCAGCTCCCGGACTAGCGGGGGGTACGAGCAGTACTTC. The full variable domain, rest sourced from reference TRBV13 and TRBJ2-7, is AAGVIQSPRHLIKEKRETATLKCYPIPRHDTVYWYQQGPGQDPQFLISFYEKMQSDKGSIPDRFSAQQFSDYHSELNMSSLELGDSALYFCASSSRTSGGYEQYFGPGTRLTVT.

The sample holds a few counts of this clone. The chain is built from TRBV25-1 and TRBJ1-1; D perhaps matches TRBD1 (6 bases). From germline, CDR1 is MGHDK and CDR2 SYGVNS. Trimming stripped 6 bases from V and 5 bases from J, with 19 bases between. The CDR3 has 15 residues. CDR3 residues: CASSVKGGGRTEAFF. The DNA for the CDR3 is TGTGCCAGCAGCGTCAAGGGCGGGGGGCGGACTGAAGCTTTCTTT.

CDR3 protein: CASSRDRGYGYTF. CDR3 in DNA: TGTGCCAGCAGCCGAGACAGGGGCTATGGCTACACCTTC. V usage is TRBV12-3 or TRBV12-4 and J usage is TRBJ1-2, with 8 bases identical to TRBD1. The CDR3 length is 13 residues. V was clipped by 6 bases and J by 4 bases; unmatched bases: 4.

The CDR3 here is CASTVVGSNQPQHF. The CDR3 DNA sequence: TGTGCCAGTACCGTTGTGGGCTCTAATCAGCCCCAGCATTTT. V is TRBV19 and J is TRBJ1-5; D unresolved. V lost 7 bases and J lost 4, with 14 bases in between. This CDR3 has 14 residues. The germline V gene encodes CDR1 LNHDA and CDR2 SQIVND (reference sequence).

This chain connects TRBV15 to TRBJ1-1, with D hard to call. The CDR3 runs 14 residues. V lost 0 bases and J lost 6, with 11 bases in between. Germline-derived CDR1 and CDR2 are LNHNV and YYDKDF (reference sequence). The CDR3 DNA reads as TGTGCCACCAGCAGAGATTTGGCCTCAGCTGAAGCTTTCTTT. This sequence encodes CATSRDLASAEAFF.

J is TRBJ2-1 and V is TRBV27; 9 positions agree with TRBD2. CDR3 length: 16 amino acids. Trimming cost V 3 bases and J 8 bases; bases outside gene matches: 11. CDR1 and CDR2 from the germline V gene are MNHEY and SMNVEV (reference sequence). This CDR3 reads CASSFRLAGPPDEQFF. Written as DNA, the CDR3 is TGTGCCAGCAGTTTTCGGCTAGCGGGACCTCCGGATGAGCAGTTCTTC.

This sequence joins TRBV19 and TRBJ2-1; tentative D call: TRBD1 (5 bases). CDR1 is LNHDA and CDR2 is SQIVND in the germline V gene (reference sequence). V was pared by 5 bases and J by 0 bases, with 11 bases between. The CDR3 is made up of 15 amino acids. The CDR3 DNA reads TGTGCCAGTAGTCTCCGACAGAGCTCCTACAATGAGCAGTTCTTC. This encodes CASSLRQSSYNEQFF.

This sequence joins TRBV6-2 or TRBV6-3 and TRBJ2-6, with 12 bases fitting TRBD1. The V gene's germline CDR1 is MNHEY and CDR2 SVGEGT. V dropped 6 bases and J dropped 2; count of bases not matched to a gene: 8. The CDR3 has 18 residues. CDR3 sequence reads: CASSLTGTGGTGANVLTF. CDR3 DNA sequence: TGTGCCAGCAGCCTGACCGGGACAGGGGGCACTGGGGCCAACGTCCTGACTTTC.

The chain combines TRBV19 with TRBJ2-1, with TRBD1 matching over 9 bases. Unmatched junction bases numbered 7, after V lost 1 base and J lost 6 bases. This CDR3 has 16 residues. Germline CDR1 is LNHDA and CDR2 is SQIVND (reference sequence). This CDR3 is CASSIVHRGQGNEQFF. Here the CDR3 DNA reads TGTGCCAGTAGTATAGTCCACAGGGGGCAGGGCAATGAGCAGTTCTTC.

J is TRBJ2-2 and V is TRBV19; D is possibly TRBD2 (5 bases). The CDR3 extends over 14 amino acids. With 3 bases removed from V and 6 bases from J, the gap between germline ends came to 11 bases. The germline V gene encodes CDR1 LNHDA and CDR2 SQIVND (reference sequence). This CDR3 reads CASSIEGIPGELFF. The CDR3 coding sequence is TGTGCCAGTAGTATCGAGGGTATCCCCGGGGAGCTGTTTTTT.

The rearrangement uses TRBV5-4 and TRBJ2-1, with a weak D call TRBD1 (6 bases). V shed 4 bases and J shed 0 bases, with 11 bases lying between them. CDR1 and CDR2 from the germline V gene are SGHNT and YYREEE (reference sequence). The CDR3 consists of 15 residues. CDR3 loop: CASSRTANSYNEQFF. The CDR3 DNA is TGTGCCAGCAGCCGGACAGCCAACTCCTACAATGAGCAGTTCTTC.

In its sample, this clone was seen once. This sequence joins TRBV6-5 and TRBJ2-1; D might be TRBD2 (5 bases). The CDR3 runs 13 residues. Deletions cut 5 bases from V and 9 bases from J, with 14 bases between. Germline CDR1 is MNHEY and CDR2 is SVGAGI. The CDR3 bases are TGTGCCAGCAGTACCAAGAGGGATACTGAGCAGTTCTTC. This gives the protein CASSTKRDTEQFF.